This T cell receptor (beta chain) is drawn from a study of technical replicates of blood from a handful of donors. Libraries were prepared by immunoSEQ multiplex PCR; TCRdb keeps only in-frame clonotypes and omits some of them. The table has tens of thousands of clones, roughly 94% seen once. The CDR3 extends over 18 amino acids. The V gene's germline CDR1 is KGHSH and CDR2 LQKENI. The V and J ends lost 2 bases and 4 bases respectively, with 23 bases between them. This clone was picked up one time. Input material: T cells isolated from PBMCs. This clonotype was obtained from a human donor in good health. This chain connects TRBV18 to TRBJ1-2; D not certain. The CDR3 coding sequence is TGTGCCAGCTCACCAAGAGGTAGAATTGAACCGAACTTCTATGGCTACACCTTC. Its protein is CASSPRGRIEPNFYGYTF.